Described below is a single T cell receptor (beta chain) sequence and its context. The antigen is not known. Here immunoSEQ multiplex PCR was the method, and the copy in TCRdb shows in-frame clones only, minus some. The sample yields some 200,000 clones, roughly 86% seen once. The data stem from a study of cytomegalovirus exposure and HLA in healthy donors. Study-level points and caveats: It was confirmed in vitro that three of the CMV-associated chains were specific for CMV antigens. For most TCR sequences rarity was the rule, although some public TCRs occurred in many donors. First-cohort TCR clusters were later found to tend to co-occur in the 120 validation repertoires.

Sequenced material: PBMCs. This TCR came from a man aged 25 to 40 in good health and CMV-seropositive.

This chain's CDR3 is CASSLAMGRGVQETQYF. The CDR3 bases are TGCGCCAGCAGCTTGGCCATGGGCAGGGGGGTCCAAGAGACCCAGTACTTC. V is TRBV5-1 and J is TRBJ2-5; perhaps TRBD1 as D (7 bases). Looked up from germline, CDR1 is SGHRS and CDR2 is YFSETQ. This CDR3 region has 17 residues. The V end was cut by 0 bases, the J end by 1 base, with 16 bases between.